The T cell receptor (beta chain) under discussion was sequenced for a study of CD8+CD57+ T cells in acquired aplastic anemia. The overall study: An average of roughly 3.2 ug of DNA was obtained from sorted CD4+ and CD8+ cells. Read counts for CD4+ cells (from healthy donors) averaged approximately 10 million. Study-level points and caveats: Patients and healthy controls showed no significant CD8+ Simpson's diversity difference. Patients and controls turned out to have twenty-nine CD8+ CDR3 sequences in common.

This CDR3 has 15 residues. Germline assignment: CDR1 SGHDT and CDR2 YYEEEE. J gave up 13 bases and V 0 bases, and 10 bases lay outside the gene matches. Template material for TCR beta VDJ and CDR3 profiling consisted of genomic DNA. From the reads, TCRdb called clonotypes with MiXCR, one entry per CDR3 protein. The sample has 40,000 to 50,000 distinct CDR3 sequences, around 69% seen once. With respect to this clonotype: Its antigen is not known.

The V call is TRBV5-6, the J call TRBJ1-6; 7 bases map to TRBD1. Material: sorted CD4+, CD8+, or CD8+CD57+ T cells (not recorded which) from PBMCs. This TCR came from a human donor in good health, serving as a control. The CDR3 DNA reads TGTGCCAGCAGCTTGGGCGGGGGACAGCGATCCCCCCTCCACTTT. This codes for CASSLGGGQRSPLHF.